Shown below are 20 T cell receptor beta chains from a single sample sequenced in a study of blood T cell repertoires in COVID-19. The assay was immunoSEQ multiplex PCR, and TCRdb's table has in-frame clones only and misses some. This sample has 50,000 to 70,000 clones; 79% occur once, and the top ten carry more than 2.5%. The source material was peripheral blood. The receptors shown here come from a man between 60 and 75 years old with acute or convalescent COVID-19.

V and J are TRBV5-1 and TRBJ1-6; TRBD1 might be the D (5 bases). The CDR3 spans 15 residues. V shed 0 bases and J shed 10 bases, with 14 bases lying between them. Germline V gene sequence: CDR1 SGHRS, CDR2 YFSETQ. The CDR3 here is CASSLAPPTVSPLHF. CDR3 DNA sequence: TGCGCCAGCAGCTTGGCCCCTCCGACAGTCTCACCCCTCCACTTT.

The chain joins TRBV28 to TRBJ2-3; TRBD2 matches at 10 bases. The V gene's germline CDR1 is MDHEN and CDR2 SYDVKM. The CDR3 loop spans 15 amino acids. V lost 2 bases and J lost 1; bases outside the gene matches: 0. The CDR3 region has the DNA TGTGCCAGCAGTTTAAGCGGGGGGGGCACAGATACGCAGTATTTT. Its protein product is CASSLSGGGTDTQYF.

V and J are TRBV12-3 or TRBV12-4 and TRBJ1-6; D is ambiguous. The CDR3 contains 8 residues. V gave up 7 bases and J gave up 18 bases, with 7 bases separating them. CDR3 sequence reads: CASTYAHF. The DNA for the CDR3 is TGTGCCAGCACCTACGCCCACTTT.

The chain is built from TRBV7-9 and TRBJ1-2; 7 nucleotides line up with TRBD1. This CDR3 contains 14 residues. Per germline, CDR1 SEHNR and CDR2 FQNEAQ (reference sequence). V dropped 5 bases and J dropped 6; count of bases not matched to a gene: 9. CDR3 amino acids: CASSQGTDRDGYTF. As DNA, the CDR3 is TGTGCCAGCAGCCAAGGGACAGACAGAGATGGCTACACCTTC.

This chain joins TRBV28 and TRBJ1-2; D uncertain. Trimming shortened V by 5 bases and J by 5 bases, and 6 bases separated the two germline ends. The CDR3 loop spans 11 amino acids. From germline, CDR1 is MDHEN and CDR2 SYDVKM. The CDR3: CASSAQYGYTF. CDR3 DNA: TGTGCCAGCAGTGCTCAGTATGGCTACACCTTC.

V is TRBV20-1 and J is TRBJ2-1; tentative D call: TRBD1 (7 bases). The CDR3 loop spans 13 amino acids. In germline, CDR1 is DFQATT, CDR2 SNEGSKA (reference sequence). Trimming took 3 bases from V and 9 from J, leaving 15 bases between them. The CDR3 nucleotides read TGCAGTGCTAGTGCAGGGGGGCTGGGTGAGCAGTTCTTC. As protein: CSASAGGLGEQFF.

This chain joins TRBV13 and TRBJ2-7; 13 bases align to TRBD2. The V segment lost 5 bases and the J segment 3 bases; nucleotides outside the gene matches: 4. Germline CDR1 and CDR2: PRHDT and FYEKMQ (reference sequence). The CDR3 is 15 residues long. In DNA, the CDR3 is TGTGCCAGCAGCATTCGGACTAGCGGGGGCTACGAGCAGTACTTC. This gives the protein CASSIRTSGGYEQYF.

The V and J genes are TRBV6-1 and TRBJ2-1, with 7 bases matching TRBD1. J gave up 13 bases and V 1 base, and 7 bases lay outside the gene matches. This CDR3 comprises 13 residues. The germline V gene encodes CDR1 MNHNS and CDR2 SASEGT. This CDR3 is CASSEDYRDSQFF. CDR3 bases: TGTGCCAGCAGTGAAGACTACCGGGACAGTCAGTTCTTC.

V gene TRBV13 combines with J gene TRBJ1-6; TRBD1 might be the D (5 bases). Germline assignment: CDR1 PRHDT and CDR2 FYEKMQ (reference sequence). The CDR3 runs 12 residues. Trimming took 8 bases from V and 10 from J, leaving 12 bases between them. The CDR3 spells CASAKGYSPLHF. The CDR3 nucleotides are TGTGCCAGCGCCAAGGGGTACTCACCCCTCCACTTT. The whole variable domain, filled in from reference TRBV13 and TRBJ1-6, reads AAGVIQSPRHLIKEKRETATLKCYPIPRHDTVYWYQQGPGQDPQFLISFYEKMQSDKGSIPDRFSAQQFSDYHSELNMSSLELGDSALYFCASAKGYSPLHFGNGTRLTVT.

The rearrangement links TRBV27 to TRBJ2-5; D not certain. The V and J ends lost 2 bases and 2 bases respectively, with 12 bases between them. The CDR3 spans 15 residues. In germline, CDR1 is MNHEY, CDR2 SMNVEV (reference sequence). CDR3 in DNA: TGTGCCAGCAGTTTAAATCGCGGAGTACAAGAGACCCAGTACTTC. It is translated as CASSLNRGVQETQYF.

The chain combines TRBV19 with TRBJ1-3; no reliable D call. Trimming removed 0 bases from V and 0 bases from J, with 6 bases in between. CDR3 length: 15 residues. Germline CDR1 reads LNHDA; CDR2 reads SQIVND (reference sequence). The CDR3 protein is CASSIDGDSGNTIYF. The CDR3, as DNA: TGTGCCAGTAGTATAGACGGAGACTCTGGAAACACCATATATTTT.

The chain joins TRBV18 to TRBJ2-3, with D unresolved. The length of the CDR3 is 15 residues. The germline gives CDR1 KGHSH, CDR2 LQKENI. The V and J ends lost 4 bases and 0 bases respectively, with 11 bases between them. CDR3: CASSLEPASTDTQYF. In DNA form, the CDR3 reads TGTGCCAGCTCACTGGAGCCCGCTAGCACAGATACGCAGTATTTT.

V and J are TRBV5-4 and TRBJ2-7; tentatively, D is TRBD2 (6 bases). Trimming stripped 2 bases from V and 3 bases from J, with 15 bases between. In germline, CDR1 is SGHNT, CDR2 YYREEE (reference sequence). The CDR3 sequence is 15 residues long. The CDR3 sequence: CASSFPGGADYEQYF. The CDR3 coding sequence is TGTGCCAGCAGCTTCCCCGGAGGGGCGGACTACGAGCAGTACTTC.

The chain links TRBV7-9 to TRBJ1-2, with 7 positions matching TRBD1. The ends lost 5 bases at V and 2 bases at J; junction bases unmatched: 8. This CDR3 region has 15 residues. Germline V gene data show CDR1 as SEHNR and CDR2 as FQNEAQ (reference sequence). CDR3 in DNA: TGTGCCAGCAGCCGTGGAGGGGGCATCAACTATGGCTACACCTTC. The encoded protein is CASSRGGGINYGYTF.

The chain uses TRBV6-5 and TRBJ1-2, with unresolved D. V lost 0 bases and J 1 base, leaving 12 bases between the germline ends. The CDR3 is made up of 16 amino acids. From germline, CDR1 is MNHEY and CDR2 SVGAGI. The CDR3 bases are TGTGCCAGCAGTTACTCGATCTTACAGAATAACTATGGCTACACCTTC. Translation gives CASSYSILQNNYGYTF.

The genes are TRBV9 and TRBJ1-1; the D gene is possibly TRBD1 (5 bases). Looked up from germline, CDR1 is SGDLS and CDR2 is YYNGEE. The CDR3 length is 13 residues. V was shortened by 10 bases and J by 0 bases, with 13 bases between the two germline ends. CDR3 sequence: CASSRGLNTEAFF. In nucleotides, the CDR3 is TGTGCCTCCTCTAGGGGCTTGAACACTGAAGCTTTCTTT.

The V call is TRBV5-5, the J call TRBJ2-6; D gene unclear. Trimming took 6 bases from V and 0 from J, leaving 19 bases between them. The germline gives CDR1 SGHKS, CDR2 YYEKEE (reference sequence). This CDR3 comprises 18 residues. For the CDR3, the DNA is TGTGCCAGCACCCGACGACTGACGGGTGACTCTGGGGCCAACGTCCTGACTTTC. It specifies CASTRRLTGDSGANVLTF.

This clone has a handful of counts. For the CDR3, the DNA is TGTGCCTGGATCCAGGACTACGAGCAGTACTTC. It codes for CAWIQDYEQYF. This chain uses TRBV30 with TRBJ2-7; D unclear. Germline assignment: CDR1 GTSNPN and CDR2 SVGIG (reference sequence). Deletions cut 4 bases from V and 3 bases from J, with 7 bases between. The CDR3 has 11 residues.

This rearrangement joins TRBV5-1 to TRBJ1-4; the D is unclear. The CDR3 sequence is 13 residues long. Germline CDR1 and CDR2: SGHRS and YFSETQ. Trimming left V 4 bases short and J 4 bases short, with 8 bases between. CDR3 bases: TGCGCCAGCAGCATCCAGCGTAATGAAAAACTGTTTTTT. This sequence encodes CASSIQRNEKLFF.

The DNA of the CDR3 is TGTGCCAGCAGCTTCCTTAGCGGAAACAATGAGCAGTTCTTC. Its translation is CASSFLSGNNEQFF. The genes are TRBV7-9 and TRBJ2-1; D might be TRBD2 (6 bases). The germline gives CDR1 SEHNR, CDR2 FQNEAQ (reference sequence). Trimming left V 3 bases short and J 5 bases short, with 11 bases between. There are 14 residues in the CDR3.